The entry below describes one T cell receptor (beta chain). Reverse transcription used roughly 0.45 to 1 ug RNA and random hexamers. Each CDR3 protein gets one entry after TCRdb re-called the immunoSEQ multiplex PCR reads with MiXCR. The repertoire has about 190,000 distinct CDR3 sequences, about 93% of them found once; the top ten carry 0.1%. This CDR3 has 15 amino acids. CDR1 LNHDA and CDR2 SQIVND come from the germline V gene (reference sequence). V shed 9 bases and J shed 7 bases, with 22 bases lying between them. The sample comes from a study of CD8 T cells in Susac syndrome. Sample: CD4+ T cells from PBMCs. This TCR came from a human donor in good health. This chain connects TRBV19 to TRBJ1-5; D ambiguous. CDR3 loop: CASRPNGAVVQPQHF. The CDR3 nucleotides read TGTGCCAGCCGCCCTAATGGCGCCGTGGTGCAGCCCCAGCATTTT.